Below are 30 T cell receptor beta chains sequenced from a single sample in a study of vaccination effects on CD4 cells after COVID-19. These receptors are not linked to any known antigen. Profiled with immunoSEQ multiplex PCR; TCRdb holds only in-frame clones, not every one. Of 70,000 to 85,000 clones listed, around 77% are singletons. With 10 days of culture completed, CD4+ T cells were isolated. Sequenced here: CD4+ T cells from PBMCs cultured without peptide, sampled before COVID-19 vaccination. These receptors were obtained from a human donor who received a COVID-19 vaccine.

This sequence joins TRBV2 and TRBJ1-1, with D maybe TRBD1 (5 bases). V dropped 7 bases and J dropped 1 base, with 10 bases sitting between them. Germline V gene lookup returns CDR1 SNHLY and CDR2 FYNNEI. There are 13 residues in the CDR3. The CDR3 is CASKAGGNTEAFF. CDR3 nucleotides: TGTGCCAGCAAGGCGGGGGGGAACACTGAAGCTTTCTTT.

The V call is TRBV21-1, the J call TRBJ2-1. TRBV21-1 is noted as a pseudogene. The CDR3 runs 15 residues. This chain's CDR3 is CALSNPRIRRGEQFF. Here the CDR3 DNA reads TGTGCTCTCAGTAACCCACGGATTCGGAGGGGGGAGCAGTTCTTC.

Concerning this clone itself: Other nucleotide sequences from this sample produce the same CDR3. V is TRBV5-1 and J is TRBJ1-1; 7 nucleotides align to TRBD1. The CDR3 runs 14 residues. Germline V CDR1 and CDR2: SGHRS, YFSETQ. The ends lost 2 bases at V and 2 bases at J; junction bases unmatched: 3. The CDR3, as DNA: TGCGCCAGCAGCTTAGGGACAGAAAACACTGAAGCTTTCTTT. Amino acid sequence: CASSLGTENTEAFF. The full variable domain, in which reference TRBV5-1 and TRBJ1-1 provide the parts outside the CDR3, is KAGVTQTPRYLIKTRGQQVTLSCSPISGHRSVSWYQQTPGQGLQFLFEYFSETQRNKGNFPGRFSGRQFSNSRSEMNVSTLELGDSALYLCASSLGTENTEAFFGQGTRLTVV.

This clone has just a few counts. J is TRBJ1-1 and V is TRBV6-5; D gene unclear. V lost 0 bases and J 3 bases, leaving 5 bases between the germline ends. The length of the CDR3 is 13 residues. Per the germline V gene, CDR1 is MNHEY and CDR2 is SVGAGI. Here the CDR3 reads CASSYSGYTEAFF. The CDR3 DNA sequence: TGTGCCAGCAGTTACTCGGGGTACACTGAAGCTTTCTTT.

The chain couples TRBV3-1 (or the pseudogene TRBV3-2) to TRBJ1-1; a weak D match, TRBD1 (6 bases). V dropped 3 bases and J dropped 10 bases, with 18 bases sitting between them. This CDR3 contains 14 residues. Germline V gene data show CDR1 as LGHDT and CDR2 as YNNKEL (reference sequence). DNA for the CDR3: TGTGCCAGCAGCCAGATGGGGGGCGAGGGTGCAGCTTTCTTT. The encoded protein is CASSQMGGEGAAFF.

CDR3 DNA sequence: TGTGCCAGCAGTGAGCGGACAGATTCACCCCTCCACTTT. It codes for CASSERTDSPLHF. The J gene is TRBJ1-6, the V gene TRBV25-1; TRBD1 is a possible D gene (6 bases). This CDR3 region has 13 residues. Germline V gene sequence: CDR1 MGHDK, CDR2 SYGVNS. With 3 bases removed from V and 8 bases from J, the gap between germline ends came to 8 bases.

CDR3 region: CASRTSSPWGANVLTF. The CDR3, as DNA: TGTGCCAGCAGGACTAGCTCCCCGTGGGGGGCCAACGTCCTGACTTTC. The J gene is TRBJ2-6, the V gene TRBV3-1 (or the pseudogene TRBV3-2); 7 bases align to TRBD2. Germline V gene lookup returns CDR1 LGHDT and CDR2 YNNKEL (reference sequence). V trimming: 6 bases; J trimming: 4 bases; junction bases outside the gene matches: 9. The CDR3 is made up of 16 amino acids.

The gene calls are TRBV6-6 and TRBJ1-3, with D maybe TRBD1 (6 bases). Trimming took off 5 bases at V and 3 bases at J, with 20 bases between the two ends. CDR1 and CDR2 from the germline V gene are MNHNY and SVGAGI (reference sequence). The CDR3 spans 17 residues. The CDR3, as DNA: TGTGCCAGCAGTCCGGAGTTTGACAGGTTGGGTGGAAACACCATATATTTT. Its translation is CASSPEFDRLGGNTIYF.

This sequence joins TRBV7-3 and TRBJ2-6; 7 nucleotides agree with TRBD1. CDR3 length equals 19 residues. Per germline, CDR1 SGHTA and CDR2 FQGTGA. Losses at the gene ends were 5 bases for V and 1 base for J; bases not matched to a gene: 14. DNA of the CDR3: TGTGCCAGCAGCCCCCGTACTTGGGACAGCCGATCTGGGGCCAACGTCCTGACTTTC. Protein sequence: CASSPRTWDSRSGANVLTF.

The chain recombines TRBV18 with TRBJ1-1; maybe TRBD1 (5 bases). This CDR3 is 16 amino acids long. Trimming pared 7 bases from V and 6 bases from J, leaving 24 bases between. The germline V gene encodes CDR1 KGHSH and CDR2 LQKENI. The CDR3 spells CASLPRAVEGSPEAFF. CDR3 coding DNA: TGTGCCAGCTTGCCCAGGGCGGTGGAGGGGTCCCCTGAAGCTTTCTTT. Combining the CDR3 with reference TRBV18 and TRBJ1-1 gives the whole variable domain NAGVMQNPRHLVRRRGQEARLRCSPMKGHSHVYWYRQLPEEGLKFMVYLQKENIIDESGMPKERFSAEFPKEGPSILRIQQVVRGDSAAYFCASLPRAVEGSPEAFFGQGTRLTVV.

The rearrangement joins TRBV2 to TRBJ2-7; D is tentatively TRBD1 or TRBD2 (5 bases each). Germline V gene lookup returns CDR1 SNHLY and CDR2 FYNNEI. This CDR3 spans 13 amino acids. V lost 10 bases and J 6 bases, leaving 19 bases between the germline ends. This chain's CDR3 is CATQPLGTPEQYV. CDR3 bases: TGTGCCACCCAACCCTTGGGGACGCCCGAGCAGTACGTC.

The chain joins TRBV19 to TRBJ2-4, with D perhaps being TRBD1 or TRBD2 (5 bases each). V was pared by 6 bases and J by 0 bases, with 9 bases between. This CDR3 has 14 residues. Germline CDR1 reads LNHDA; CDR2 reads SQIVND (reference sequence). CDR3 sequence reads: CASSTGTAKNIQYF. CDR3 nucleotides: TGTGCCAGTAGCACCGGGACAGCCAAAAACATTCAGTACTTC. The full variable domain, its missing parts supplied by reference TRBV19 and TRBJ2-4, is DGGITQSPKYLFRKEGQNVTLSCEQNLNHDAMYWYRQDPGQGLRLIYYSQIVNDFQKGDIAEGYSVSREKKESFPLTVTSAQKNPTAFYLCASSTGTAKNIQYFGAGTRLSVL.

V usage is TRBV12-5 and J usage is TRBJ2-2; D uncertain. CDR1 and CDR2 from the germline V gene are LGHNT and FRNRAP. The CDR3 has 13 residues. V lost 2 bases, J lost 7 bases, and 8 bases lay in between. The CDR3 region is CASGLNVVGELFF. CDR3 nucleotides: TGTGCTAGTGGTTTGAATGTTGTCGGGGAGCTGTTTTTT.

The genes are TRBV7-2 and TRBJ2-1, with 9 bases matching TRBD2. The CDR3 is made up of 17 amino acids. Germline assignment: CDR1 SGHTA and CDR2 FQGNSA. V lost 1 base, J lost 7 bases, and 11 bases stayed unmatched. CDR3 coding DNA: TGTGCCAGCAGCTTAGGCGGGGGGGCTTCCGGTGGGAATGAGCAGTTCTTC. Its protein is CASSLGGGASGGNEQFF. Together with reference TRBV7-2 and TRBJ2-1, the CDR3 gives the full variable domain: GAGVSQSPSNKVTEKGKDVELRCDPISGHTALYWYRQSLGQGLEFLIYFQGNSAPDKSGLPSDRFSAERTGGSVSTLTIQRTQQEDSAVYLCASSLGGGASGGNEQFFGPGTRLTVL.

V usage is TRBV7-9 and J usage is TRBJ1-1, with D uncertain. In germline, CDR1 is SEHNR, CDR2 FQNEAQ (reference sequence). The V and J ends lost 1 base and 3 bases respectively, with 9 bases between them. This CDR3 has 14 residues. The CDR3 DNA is TGTGCCAGCAGCTTAGAGTCAGAGTACACTGAAGCTTTCTTT. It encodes CASSLESEYTEAFF.

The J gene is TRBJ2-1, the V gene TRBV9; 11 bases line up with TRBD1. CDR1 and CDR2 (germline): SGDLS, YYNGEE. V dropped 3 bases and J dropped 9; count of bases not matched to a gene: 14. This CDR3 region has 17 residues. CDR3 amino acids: CASSARGGTGGGGEQFF. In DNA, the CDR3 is TGTGCCAGCAGCGCAAGGGGGGGGACAGGGGGAGGAGGTGAGCAGTTCTTC.

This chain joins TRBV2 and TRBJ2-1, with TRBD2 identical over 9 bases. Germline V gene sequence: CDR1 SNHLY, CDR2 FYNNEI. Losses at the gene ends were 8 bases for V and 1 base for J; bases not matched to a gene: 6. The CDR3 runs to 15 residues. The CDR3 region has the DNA TGTGCCAGCCTTTTTAGCGGGGGATCCTACAATGAGCAGTTCTTC. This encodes CASLFSGGSYNEQFF. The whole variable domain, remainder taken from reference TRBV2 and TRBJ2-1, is EPEVTQTPSHQVTQMGQEVILRCVPISNHLYFYWYRQILGQKVEFLVSFYNNEISEKSEIFDDQFSVERPDGSNFTLKIRSTKLEDSAMYFCASLFSGGSYNEQFFGPGTRLTVL.

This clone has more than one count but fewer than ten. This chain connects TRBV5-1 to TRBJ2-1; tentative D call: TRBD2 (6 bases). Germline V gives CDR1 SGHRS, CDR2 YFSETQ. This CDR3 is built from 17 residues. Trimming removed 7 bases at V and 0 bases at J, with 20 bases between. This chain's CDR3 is CASGVLSGSSSYNEQFF. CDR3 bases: TGCGCCAGCGGGGTCCTCAGCGGGTCTAGCTCCTACAATGAGCAGTTCTTC.

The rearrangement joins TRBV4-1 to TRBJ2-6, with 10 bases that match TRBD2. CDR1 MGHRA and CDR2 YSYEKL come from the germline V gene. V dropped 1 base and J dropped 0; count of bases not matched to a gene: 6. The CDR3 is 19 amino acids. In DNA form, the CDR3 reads TGCGCCAGCAGCCAAGTAGTAGCGGGGGGACCCTCTGGGGCCAACGTCCTGACTTTC. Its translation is CASSQVVAGGPSGANVLTF.

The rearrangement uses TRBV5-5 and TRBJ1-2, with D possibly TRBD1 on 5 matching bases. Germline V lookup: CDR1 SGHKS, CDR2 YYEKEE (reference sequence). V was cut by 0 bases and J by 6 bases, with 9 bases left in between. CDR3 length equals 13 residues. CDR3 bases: TGTGCCAGCAGCTTGGGAGAAGGGGATGGCTACACCTTC. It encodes CASSLGEGDGYTF.

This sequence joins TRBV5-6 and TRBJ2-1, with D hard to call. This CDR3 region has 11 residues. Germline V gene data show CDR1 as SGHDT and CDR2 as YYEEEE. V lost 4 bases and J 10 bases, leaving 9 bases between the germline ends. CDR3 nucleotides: TGTGCCAGCAGCGAAAGGTACGAGCAGTTCTTC. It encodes CASSERYEQFF.

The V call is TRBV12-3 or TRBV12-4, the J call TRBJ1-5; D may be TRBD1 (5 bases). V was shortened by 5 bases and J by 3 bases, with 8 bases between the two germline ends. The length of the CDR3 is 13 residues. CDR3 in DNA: TGTGCCAGCAGTCCGGGGACCAATCAGCCCCAGCATTTT. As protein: CASSPGTNQPQHF.

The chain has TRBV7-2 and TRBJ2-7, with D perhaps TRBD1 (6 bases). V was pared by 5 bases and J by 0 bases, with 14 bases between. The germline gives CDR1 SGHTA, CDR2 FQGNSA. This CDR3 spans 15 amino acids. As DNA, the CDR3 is TGTGCCAGCAGCCCTTCCGGGACACCCTCCTACGAGCAGTACGTC. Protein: CASSPSGTPSYEQYV.

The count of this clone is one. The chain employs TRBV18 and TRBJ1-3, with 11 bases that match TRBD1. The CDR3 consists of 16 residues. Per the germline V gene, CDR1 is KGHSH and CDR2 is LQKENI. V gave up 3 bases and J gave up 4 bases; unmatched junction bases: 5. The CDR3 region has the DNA TGTGCCAGCTCACCCTCCAGGACAGGGGGCGGAAACACCATATATTTT. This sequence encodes CASSPSRTGGGNTIYF.

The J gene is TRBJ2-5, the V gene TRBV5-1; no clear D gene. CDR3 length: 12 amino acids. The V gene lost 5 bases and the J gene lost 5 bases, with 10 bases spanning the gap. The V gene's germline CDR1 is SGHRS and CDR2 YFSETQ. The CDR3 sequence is CASSREVETQYF. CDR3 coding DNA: TGCGCCAGCAGTCGAGAAGTTGAGACCCAGTACTTC. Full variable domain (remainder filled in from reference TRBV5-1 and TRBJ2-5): KAGVTQTPRYLIKTRGQQVTLSCSPISGHRSVSWYQQTPGQGLQFLFEYFSETQRNKGNFPGRFSGRQFSNSRSEMNVSTLELGDSALYLCASSREVETQYFGPGTRLLVL.

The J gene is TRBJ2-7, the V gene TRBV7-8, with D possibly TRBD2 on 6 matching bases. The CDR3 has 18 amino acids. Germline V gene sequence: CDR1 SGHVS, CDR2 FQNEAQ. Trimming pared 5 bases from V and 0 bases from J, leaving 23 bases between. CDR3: CASSPRKGTWTSSYEQYV. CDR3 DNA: TGTGCCAGCAGCCCGAGAAAAGGGACTTGGACGAGCTCCTACGAGCAGTACGTC.

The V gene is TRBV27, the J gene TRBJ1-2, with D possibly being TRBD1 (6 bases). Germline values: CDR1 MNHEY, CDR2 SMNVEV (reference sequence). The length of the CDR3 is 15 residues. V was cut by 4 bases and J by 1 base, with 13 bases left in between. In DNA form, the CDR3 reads TGTGCCAGCAGTTCAGTAACAGGGTTTAACTATGGCTACACCTTC. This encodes CASSSVTGFNYGYTF.

CDR3 amino acids: CASSNLAGGGEDTQYF. The DNA for the CDR3 is TGCGCCAGCAGCAATCTAGCGGGGGGAGGGGAAGATACGCAGTATTTT. The V and J genes are TRBV5-1 and TRBJ2-3; TRBD2 matches 11 bases. The CDR3 extends over 16 amino acids. Germline CDR1 reads SGHRS; CDR2 reads YFSETQ. J was trimmed by 5 bases and V by 4 bases; bases with no gene match: 9. Using reference TRBV5-1 and TRBJ2-3 for the parts outside the CDR3, the full variable domain is KAGVTQTPRYLIKTRGQQVTLSCSPISGHRSVSWYQQTPGQGLQFLFEYFSETQRNKGNFPGRFSGRQFSNSRSEMNVSTLELGDSALYLCASSNLAGGGEDTQYFGPGTRLTVL.

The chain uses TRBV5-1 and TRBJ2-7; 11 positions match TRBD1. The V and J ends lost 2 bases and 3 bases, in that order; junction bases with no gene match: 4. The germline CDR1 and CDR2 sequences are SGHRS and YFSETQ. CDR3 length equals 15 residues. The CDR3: CASSFGTGGVYEQYV. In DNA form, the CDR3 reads TGCGCCAGCAGCTTTGGGACAGGGGGGGTCTACGAGCAGTACGTC.

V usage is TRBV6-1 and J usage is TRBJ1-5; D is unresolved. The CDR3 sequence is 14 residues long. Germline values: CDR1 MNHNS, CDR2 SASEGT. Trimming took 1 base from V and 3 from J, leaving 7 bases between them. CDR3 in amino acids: CASSEDRTNQPQHF. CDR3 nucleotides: TGTGCCAGCAGTGAAGACCGCACCAATCAGCCCCAGCATTTT.